This T cell receptor (beta chain) emerged from a study of cytomegalovirus exposure and HLA in healthy donors. Looking at the study overall: Early released data had around 88 million unique TCRs, all coming from HLA-typed donors. General observations from the study: In a later analysis, TCR beta V- and J-gene trimming was associated with a missense DCLRE1C variant.

To note about this clone: Its antigen is not identified.

13 Jbeta primers and 60 Vbeta primers were used for the PCR. The table came from immunoSEQ multiplex PCR; TCRdb's copy has only in-frame clones and leaves some out. The table includes 210,000 or so clones, 65% to 90% detected once. V lost 4 bases to trimming and J lost 3 bases; unmatched junction nucleotides: 7. The CDR3 covers 18 residues. Looked up from germline, CDR1 is SEHNR and CDR2 is FQNEAQ (reference sequence). This receptor was obtained from a girl between 5 and 17 years old in good health and CMV-seronegative. The sequenced sample consisted of PBMCs. The chain joins TRBV7-9 to TRBJ2-6; 12 nucleotides align to TRBD2. The CDR3 DNA sequence: TGTGCCAGCAGCTCCCCTTTACTAGCGGGAGGTGGGGCCAACGTCCTGACTTTC. Translated: CASSSPLLAGGGANVLTF.